This is a list of T cell receptor beta chains from one sample in a study of control samples from healthy donors and cancer patients. Profiling relied on immunoSEQ multiplex PCR, and the TCRdb table lists in-frame clones only, not all of them. The sample contains 70,000 to 95,000 clones, over 85% of which appear only once. Sequenced input: PBMCs. These receptors were taken from a woman in her 40s with lung cancer. Both conserved end residues are part of each CDR3.

length,V,J,CDR3
13,TRBV2,TRBJ1-2,CATILGGVRGYTF
15,TRBV7-2,TRBJ2-3,CASRVSGGAGDTQYF
15,TRBV27,TRBJ1-2,CASSPWTGGHYGYTF
14,TRBV5-1,TRBJ1-5,CASSPGQGADPQHF
13,TRBV5-1,TRBJ2-1,CASSLFSPNEQFF
13,TRBV5-4,TRBJ1-2,CASSPDANYGYTF
15,TRBV6-5,TRBJ1-2,CASSYSRKGETVYTF
17,TRBV11-2,TRBJ2-3,CASSLRGSGGPNFRQYF
16,TRBV19,TRBJ1-5,CASSIGQGGGNQPQHF
13,TRBV10-3,TRBJ2-7,CAIRTEAQYEQYF
14,TRBV9,TRBJ2-1,CASSGGQGPNEQFF
11,TRBV12-3/TRBV12-4,TRBJ2-3,CASSSTDTQYF
14,TRBV28,TRBJ2-7,CASSFDWGPYEQYF
15,TRBV5-1,TRBJ1-2,CASSSGRGVDYGYTF
14,TRBV27,TRBJ1-1,CASGLRGRNTEAFF
15,TRBV19,TRBJ1-5,CASSTSDSLNQPQHF
16,TRBV7-6,TRBJ2-2,CASSLEAGGNTGELFF
13,TRBV6-6,TRBJ2-1,CASSYGTNNEQFF
13,TRBV2,TRBJ1-1,CASSPGGYTEAFF
14,TRBV6-4,TRBJ2-5,CASSDTGFEETQYF
13,TRBV6-4,TRBJ1-1,CASSDLTGAEAFF
13,TRBV9,TRBJ1-5,CASSGDQEQPQHF
15,TRBV7-9,TRBJ2-3,CASSIPQSGTDTQYF
17,TRBV9,TRBJ1-4,CASSPKPSTEEFGKLFF
12,TRBV5-1,TRBJ2-2,CASSFETGELFF
15,TRBV9,TRBJ2-7,CASSVGDRGFGEQYF
14,TRBV5-1,TRBJ1-4,CASSLEGRGEKLFF
18,TRBV2,TRBJ2-4,CASSEASGGVTAKNIQYF
15,TRBV27,TRBJ2-3,CASSLSPLSTDTQYF
13,TRBV27,TRBJ1-1,CASSPGTGAEAFF
15,TRBV27,TRBJ2-3,CASSREGGLRDTQYF
15,TRBV6-6,TRBJ2-1,CASNTPTSGTNEQFF
12,TRBV13,TRBJ2-7,CASSLEADEQYF
14,TRBV15,TRBJ1-5,CATTQTDSNQPQHF
12,TRBV6-5,TRBJ1-5,CPGQGQNQPQHF
19,TRBV7-9,TRBJ1-4,CASSRISGPYRVANEKLFF
15,TRBV11-2,TRBJ2-7,CASSLPGTGGAGQYF
11,TRBV6-5,TRBJ1-1,CASSRFTEAFF
13,TRBV14,TRBJ2-7,CASSQVGRGEQYF
15,TRBV6-5,TRBJ2-1,CASSYSSSGGNEQFF
13,TRBV2,TRBJ1-6,CASRNMGNSPLHF
15,TRBV6-2/TRBV6-3,TRBJ2-3,CASSSIAGGTDTQYF
13,TRBV5-5,TRBJ2-7,CASSWDRGNEQYF
16,TRBV6-5,TRBJ1-2,CASSYESTGGGSGYTF
14,TRBV6-5,TRBJ1-5,CASSPSGGLRPQHF
17,TRBV19,TRBJ1-1,CASSTGQGEAWAAEAFF
15,TRBV9,TRBJ1-6,CASSVSVGGNSPLHF
16,TRBV9,TRBJ2-1,CASSAPLSGGPGEQFF
14,TRBV16,TRBJ1-1,CASSQSVQNTEAFF
15,TRBV19,TRBJ1-5,CASSWREFSNQPQHF
15,TRBV7-2,TRBJ1-1,CASSLQGGVGTEAFF
13,TRBV2,TRBJ1-1,CASTRGENTEAFF
13,TRBV7-3,TRBJ1-2,CASSPQPGYGYTF
13,TRBV3-1/TRBV3-2,TRBJ1-2,CASSHPTVYGYTF
16,TRBV3-1/TRBV3-2,TRBJ1-2,CASSQGLRQGAGGYTF
17,TRBV7-9,TRBJ1-6,CASSSPGRSSYNSPLHF
16,TRBV4-1,TRBJ1-5,CASSQASGTKVQPQHF
16,TRBV11-2,TRBJ2-3,CASSLGPGPYTDTQYF